This TCR beta chain appears in the sequencing data of a study of T cell responses to AZD1222 COVID-19 vaccine. Study conclusions and caveats: Repertoires were sampled only after the peak T cell response. Clonal diversity may have been underestimated in mostly white British donors.

Profiled with immunoSEQ multiplex PCR; TCRdb holds only in-frame clones, not every one. The data hold fewer than 150,000 clones, with roughly 93% observed a single time. Concerning this clone itself: Its antigen is unidentified.

Between the trimmed V and J ends, which lost 3 bases and 3 bases, there was a span of 8 bases. The length of the CDR3 is 13 residues. The source material was peripheral blood, sampled 28 days after the second AZD1222 dose. This clonotype was sampled from an adult who received the AZD1222 COVID-19 vaccine. The chain couples TRBV12-3 or TRBV12-4 to TRBJ2-5; D is unresolved. The CDR3 nucleotides are TGTGCCAGCAGTTTTGGCGAAAAAGAGACCCAGTACTTC. Protein product: CASSFGEKETQYF.